These 15 T cell receptor beta chains were sequenced from one sample in a study of T-cell memory formation after mild COVID-19. Via MiXCR, TCRdb re-called the 5' RACE reads, giving one row per CDR3 protein. The repertoire holds 300,000 to 350,000 distinct CDR3 sequences, with roughly 15% as singletons. Material: PBMCs or a T cell subset sorted from them (not recorded which). The receptors were gathered from a man aged 18 to 29 who had mild COVID-19 (a few samples of this study predate the infection). Cell type and time point are not known.

The chain uses TRBV7-2 and TRBJ2-5; D perhaps matches TRBD1 (5 bases). Trimming left V 1 base short and J 0 bases short, with 6 bases between. The CDR3 runs 14 residues. CDR1 SGHTA and CDR2 FQGNSA come from the germline V gene. The CDR3 region is CASSLVGDQETQYF. In DNA form, the CDR3 reads TGTGCCAGCAGCTTAGTAGGGGACCAAGAGACCCAGTACTTC.

There are a few counts of this clonotype. The chain employs TRBV18 and TRBJ2-2; D perhaps matches TRBD1 (6 bases). The germline gives CDR1 KGHSH, CDR2 LQKENI. Trimming pared 4 bases from V and 3 bases from J, leaving 15 bases between. The length of the CDR3 is 16 residues. This CDR3 is CASSRKRQADTGELFF. The CDR3 DNA sequence: TGTGCCAGCTCACGTAAAAGACAGGCCGACACCGGGGAGCTGTTTTTT.

This clonotype was recorded a few times. The J gene is TRBJ2-1, the V gene TRBV4-3, with a possible D match to TRBD2 (5 bases). The CDR3 is 16 amino acids. Germline assignment: CDR1 LGHNA and CDR2 YSLEER. V was clipped by 0 bases and J by 7 bases, with 16 bases between them. CDR3 bases: TGCGCCAGCAGCCAAGATGGGCCTAGGCGCGGGAATGAGCAGTTCTTC. This translates into CASSQDGPRRGNEQFF.

V and J are TRBV25-1 and TRBJ1-5; the match to TRBD1 covers 8 bases. The germline V gene encodes CDR1 MGHDK and CDR2 SYGVNS. V dropped 5 bases and J dropped 2; count of bases not matched to a gene: 5. The CDR3 runs to 15 residues. Here the CDR3 reads CASSPPDRGNQPQHF. The CDR3 DNA is TGTGCCAGCAGTCCCCCGGACAGGGGCAATCAGCCCCAGCATTTT.

Concerning this clonotype: A read error may account for a junction end that differs from germline. The CDR3 bases are TGTGCCAGCAGCCGCAGGGACTCCCACAATGAGCAGTTCTTC. Its protein is CASSRRDSHNEQFF. This rearrangement joins TRBV7-3 to TRBJ2-1, with D possibly being TRBD2 (6 bases). Germline CDR1 reads SGHTA; CDR2 reads FQGTGA. This CDR3 spans 14 amino acids.

This chain uses TRBV28 with TRBJ2-5; D is unclear. The CDR3 totals 11 residues. The V end was cut by 6 bases, the J end by 4 bases, with 6 bases between. Per the germline V gene, CDR1 is MDHEN and CDR2 is SYDVKM. As DNA, the CDR3 is TGTGCCAGCAGCCAAATAGAGACCCAGTACTTC. It codes for CASSQIETQYF. The full variable domain, in which reference TRBV28 and TRBJ2-5 provide the parts outside the CDR3, is DVKVTQSSRYLVKRTGEKVFLECVQDMDHENMFWYRQDPGLGLRLIYFSYDVKMKEKGDIPEGYSVSREKKERFSLILESASTNQTSMYLCASSQIETQYFGPGTRLLVL.

J is TRBJ1-6 and V is TRBV6-6; D is unclear. CDR1 and CDR2 from the germline V gene are MNHNY and SVGAGI (reference sequence). V lost 6 bases and J 10 bases, leaving 13 bases between the germline ends. The CDR3 consists of 13 residues. The CDR3 loop reads CASSPSPGSPLHF. In nucleotides, the CDR3 is TGTGCCAGCAGCCCCTCCCCGGGGTCACCCCTCCACTTT.

This clonotype was observed a handful of times. The chain carries TRBV5-1 and TRBJ2-3; no definite D call. Trimming removed 4 bases from V and 0 bases from J, with 15 bases in between. CDR3 length: 16 amino acids. From germline, CDR1 is SGHRS and CDR2 YFSETQ. CDR3 protein: CASSPGDWLSTDTQYF. DNA of the CDR3: TGCGCCAGCAGCCCTGGTGATTGGCTTAGCACAGATACGCAGTATTTT.

The chain carries TRBV7-7 and TRBJ2-3; 8 nucleotides align to TRBD1. With V trimmed by 5 bases and J by 3 bases, 7 bases remained unmatched. This CDR3 comprises 15 residues. Germline CDR1 and CDR2: SSHAT and FNYEAQ (reference sequence). The CDR3 here is CASSPAGQGTDTQYF. The CDR3 DNA reads TGTGCCAGCAGCCCCGCAGGACAGGGAACAGATACGCAGTATTTT. Drawing the rest from reference TRBV7-7 and TRBJ2-3, the complete variable domain is GAGVSQSPRYKVTKRGQDVTLRCDPISSHATLYWYQQALGQGPEFLTYFNYEAQPDKSGLPSDRFSAERPEGSISTLTIQRTEQRDSAMYRCASSPAGQGTDTQYFGPGTRLTVL.

The gene calls are TRBV7-2 and TRBJ2-5; TRBD1 is a possible D gene (6 bases). The CDR3 sequence is 14 residues long. Trimming took off 6 bases at V and 5 bases at J, with 16 bases between the two ends. In germline, CDR1 is SGHTA, CDR2 FQGNSA. CDR3 protein: CASRTRGQGETQYF. Here the CDR3 DNA reads TGTGCCAGCAGGACCCGGGGCCAGGGGGAGACCCAGTACTTC.

This clonotype was picked up a small number of times. The CDR3 region has the DNA TGTGCCAGCAGCATGGACAGGGAGGGATATACAGCTCTGACTGGCTACACCTTC. It yields the protein CASSMDREGYTALTGYTF. The rearrangement joins TRBV6-5 to TRBJ1-2; 8 bases match TRBD1. With V trimmed by 6 bases and J by 7 bases, 22 bases remained unmatched. The germline CDR1 and CDR2 sequences are MNHEY and SVGAGI. This CDR3 has 18 amino acids.

This clonotype was seen only a few times. The chain employs TRBV14 and TRBJ2-7; D ambiguous. The CDR3 is 12 residues long. V lost 0 bases to trimming and J lost 5 bases, with 5 bases between them. CDR1 and CDR2 from the germline V gene are SGHDN and FVKESK. The CDR3 is CASSQDRDEQYV. CDR3 coding DNA: TGTGCCAGCAGCCAAGATAGAGACGAGCAGTACGTC.

The gene calls are TRBV5-6 and TRBJ1-2, with no clear D. The CDR3 covers 14 residues. Trimming took 1 base from V and 6 from J, leaving 13 bases between them. Per the germline V gene, CDR1 is SGHDT and CDR2 is YYEEEE. CDR3 in DNA: TGTGCCAGCAGCTTGTTGAACTTCGGGCATGGCTACACCTTC. Encoded protein: CASSLLNFGHGYTF.

This sequence joins TRBV7-6 and TRBJ2-3; 11 bases match TRBD2. The CDR3 is made up of 17 amino acids. Germline V lookup: CDR1 SGHVS, CDR2 FNYEAQ. The V and J ends lost 7 bases and 6 bases, in that order; junction bases with no gene match: 15. CDR3 DNA sequence: TGTGCCAGCACCCTCCGACTAGCGGGGCCCCGCGGGGATACGCAGTATTTT. Translation gives CASTLRLAGPRGDTQYF.

There are a few counts of this clonotype. The V and J genes are TRBV4-1 and TRBJ2-3; 7 bases are a match to TRBD1. Germline V gives CDR1 MGHRA, CDR2 YSYEKL. CDR3 length: 15 amino acids. The trim removed 3 bases at V and 8 bases at J, leaving 11 bases unmatched. The CDR3 DNA sequence: TGCGCCAGCAGCCAGGAGACAGGGAGATACGGTACGCAGTATTTT. It yields the protein CASSQETGRYGTQYF.